This TCR beta chain was recovered during a study of response to subunit inactivated influenza vaccine. This clonotype has at least ten counts. TCRdb re-called the RT-PCR reads through MiXCR, storing one row per CDR3 protein. The sample lists fewer than 600,000 distinct CDR3 sequences, approximately 7.2% seen once, with around 13% in the top ten. The CDR3 extends over 16 amino acids. V lost 6 bases and J 5 bases, leaving 23 bases between the germline ends. Germline values: CDR1 LGHDT, CDR2 YNNKEL (reference sequence). This TCR was sampled from a man aged 50 to 69 who received an inactivated influenza vaccine. The gene calls are TRBV3-1 and TRBJ2-7, with D perhaps matching TRBD1 or TRBD2 (5 bases each). Sequenced material: PBMCs from blood, taken less than 30 months after vaccination. DNA of the CDR3: TGTGCCAGCAGTAGATACGGGGCAGGGAGTTTCGACGAGCAGTACTTC. It codes for CASSRYGAGSFDEQYF.